This TCR beta chain was retrieved from a study of blood T cell repertoires in COVID-19. About the study: The United States, Italy and Spain supplied acute and convalescent COVID-19 samples. PBMCs, B-cell-depleted T cells, or T cells provided the cDNA or gDNA that made up the material.

CDR3 size: 16 residues. In germline, CDR1 is SGDLS, CDR2 YYNGEE. The trim removed 3 bases at V and 2 bases at J, leaving 7 bases unmatched. Original processing notes: Amplified reference gene primers provided the basis for estimating nucleated cell counts. Measured with immunoSEQ multiplex PCR; TCRdb has only the in-frame clones, and not every one. The DNA gave D and trimming, while V, J and clone size come from that table. The sample has 250,000 to 350,000 clones, approximately 88% seen once. The V gene is TRBV9, the J gene TRBJ2-2; 7 nucleotides agree with TRBD1. Material: peripheral blood. The sequence was collected from a woman aged 40 to 50 who had recovered from COVID-19. The CDR3: CASSGSGTENTGELFF. The CDR3 nucleotides read TGTGCCAGCAGCGGATCCGGGACAGAAAACACCGGGGAGCTGTTTTTT.